Following are 23 T cell receptor beta chains from one sample sequenced in a study of naive and memory T cell subsets. Points from the study as a whole: Naive repertoires, especially CD8, held a few larger clonotypes, possibly memory cells re-expressing CD45RA.

Two oligonucleotides, mixed equimolar, formed the beta constant-region primer covering TRBC1 and TRBC2. The ligated cDNA underwent four PCR rounds using SP2 and nested alpha and beta constant-region primers. From the UMI-ligation and nested PCR reads, TCRdb called clonotypes with MiXCR, one entry per CDR3 protein. Of approximately 140,000 distinct CDR3 sequences in the sample, 15% to 20% are singletons; the top ten hold about 0.63%. Their antigens are not known. The sample comprised naive CD8+ T cells from blood. Source of these receptors: a human donor in good health.

This clonotype was counted only a few times. The CDR3 region is CSAEARTGSTYEQYF. CDR3 nucleotide sequence: TGCAGCGCTGAGGCCAGGACAGGTTCGACCTACGAGCAGTACTTC. The V call is TRBV29-1, the J call TRBJ2-7, with 7 bases aligning to TRBD1. Unmatched junction bases numbered 14, after V lost 7 bases and J lost 2 bases. Germline V gene sequence: CDR1 SQVTM, CDR2 ANQGSEA. The CDR3 runs to 15 residues.

This clonotype was seen ten or more times. V and J are TRBV9 and TRBJ2-7; D not certain. CDR3 length: 13 residues. Germline lookup yields CDR1 SGDLS and CDR2 YYNGEE. Trimming removed 4 bases from V and 5 bases from J, with 13 bases in between. In nucleotides, the CDR3 is TGTGCCAGCAGCCCCCGAATCAGCCACGAGCAGTACTTC. Translating it yields CASSPRISHEQYF.

This clonotype was observed a few times. The chain has TRBV30 and TRBJ1-5; D not certain. CDR3 length: 14 amino acids. The germline V gene has CDR1 GTSNPN and CDR2 SVGIG (reference sequence). Trimming stripped 0 bases from V and 1 base from J, with 7 bases between. The DNA of the CDR3 is TGTGCCTGGAGTGTCGGGCAGAGCAATCAGCCCCAGCATTTT. Encoded protein: CAWSVGQSNQPQHF.

The chain employs TRBV6-1 and TRBJ1-4; D is unclear. The CDR3 runs to 15 residues. In germline, CDR1 is MNHNS, CDR2 SASEGT. V was cut by 6 bases and J by 13 bases, with 24 bases left in between. CDR3 residues: CASRAFLGPMDGLFF. The CDR3 DNA reads as TGTGCCAGCAGGGCATTCCTGGGTCCTATGGATGGACTGTTTTTT.

The CDR3 sequence is CAIAGPEGYNEQFF. The CDR3 nucleotides read TGTGCCATCGCTGGGCCCGAGGGCTACAATGAGCAGTTCTTC. V is TRBV10-3 and J is TRBJ2-1; a weak D match, TRBD2 (5 bases). Looked up from germline, CDR1 is ENHRY and CDR2 is SYGVKD. The CDR3 runs 14 residues. The V and J ends lost 8 bases and 3 bases respectively, with 14 bases between them.

This clonotype was detected only a few times. The chain couples TRBV3-1 to TRBJ2-1; TRBD2 agrees at 7 bases. Germline loops: CDR1 LGHDT, CDR2 YNNKEL (reference sequence). The CDR3 runs 14 residues. Germline trimming cut 0 bases from V and 14 bases from J; bases unmatched to any gene: 10. CDR3: CASSQEGVRAGEFF. The CDR3 region has the DNA TGTGCCAGCAGCCAAGAAGGTGTTCGGGCGGGGGAGTTCTTC.

The chain combines TRBV19 with TRBJ2-1; weak D call: TRBD1 (6 bases). Germline CDR1 reads LNHDA; CDR2 reads SQIVND (reference sequence). The CDR3 covers 12 residues. V shed 6 bases and J shed 4 bases, with 7 bases lying between them. CDR3 nucleotide sequence: TGTGCCAGTAGGACAGGTTACAATGAGCAGTTCTTC. Translating it yields CASRTGYNEQFF.

The chain links TRBV20-1 to TRBJ1-2, with 7 nucleotides matching TRBD1. This CDR3 has 15 amino acids. Per the germline V gene, CDR1 is DFQATT and CDR2 is SNEGSKA (reference sequence). V lost 2 bases to trimming and J lost 4 bases; unmatched junction nucleotides: 10. CDR3 residues: CSARLSGGSIYGYTF. The CDR3 nucleotides read TGCAGTGCTAGACTTTCAGGGGGTTCTATCTATGGCTACACCTTC.

This clonotype was detected once. The CDR3 sequence: CASSYSAGGAQETQYF. The CDR3 nucleotides are TGTGCCAGCAGTTATTCAGCGGGAGGGGCTCAAGAGACCCAGTACTTC. The V gene is TRBV6-6, the J gene TRBJ2-5; TRBD2 agrees at 10 bases. The CDR3 is made up of 16 amino acids. Germline V gene data show CDR1 as MNHNY and CDR2 as SVGAGI (reference sequence). Losses at the gene ends were 3 bases for V and 2 bases for J; bases not matched to a gene: 6.

This rearrangement joins TRBV12-3 or TRBV12-4 to TRBJ1-1, with D tentatively TRBD1 (5 bases). This CDR3 is built from 13 residues. Trimming left V 10 bases short and J 5 bases short, with 17 bases between. DNA for the CDR3: TGTGCCACCGGCCAAAGGGGCTCGACTGAAGCTTTCTTT. Amino acid sequence: CATGQRGSTEAFF.

This clonotype was seen a few times. The CDR3 nucleotides are TGTGCCAGCAGCTCCAGTTCTAGCGGCTCCACAGATACGCAGTATTTT. Its protein product is CASSSSSSGSTDTQYF. The V gene is TRBV11-3, the J gene TRBJ2-3; 7 bases are a match to TRBD2. The CDR3 has 16 residues. V shed 4 bases and J 2 bases; nucleotides not matched to a gene: 9. In germline, CDR1 is SGHNT, CDR2 YENEEA.

This clonotype was counted only a few times. This chain connects TRBV27 to TRBJ1-2, with D perhaps matching TRBD1 (5 bases). Trimming pared 3 bases from V and 0 bases from J, leaving 8 bases between. Germline V gene lookup returns CDR1 MNHEY and CDR2 SMNVEV (reference sequence). CDR3 length equals 14 residues. The CDR3 region has the DNA TGTGCCAGCAGTTTGCAGGGAACTAACTATGGCTACACCTTC. This translates into CASSLQGTNYGYTF.

This clonotype was observed a handful of times. The chain carries TRBV5-1 and TRBJ1-6, with 10 nucleotides matching TRBD1. The J segment lost 6 bases and the V segment lost 7 bases, leaving 7 bases of the junction unmatched. The CDR3 is 15 amino acids. Per the germline V gene, CDR1 is SGHRS and CDR2 is YFSETQ. The CDR3 DNA reads as TGCGCCAGCGGACAGGGGGAATTTCGTAATTCACCCCTCCACTTT. Translated, it gives CASGQGEFRNSPLHF.

The chain joins TRBV28 to TRBJ1-5; the D gene is possibly TRBD1 (5 bases). V dropped 6 bases and J dropped 3 bases, with 21 bases sitting between them. Germline lookup yields CDR1 MDHEN and CDR2 SYDVKM. The length of the CDR3 is 17 residues. The CDR3 region is CASSPEREQVFNQPQHF. Here the CDR3 DNA reads TGTGCCAGCAGCCCAGAGAGGGAACAGGTTTTCAATCAGCCCCAGCATTTT.

J is TRBJ2-7 and V is TRBV13; a weak D match, TRBD2 (7 bases). CDR1 and CDR2 from the germline V gene are PRHDT and FYEKMQ (reference sequence). Trimming left V 2 bases short and J 3 bases short, with 11 bases between. CDR3 length: 14 residues. The DNA of the CDR3 is TGTGCCAGCAGCTTAAGGGGAGGGGGCTACGAGCAGTACTTC. This encodes CASSLRGGGYEQYF.

This clonotype was counted between two and nine times. The rearrangement joins TRBV21-1 to TRBJ2-2; the table's D call, TRBD2, was not checked against the DNA. TRBV21-1 is reported as a pseudogene. The CDR3 spans 16 residues. CDR3 nucleotides: TGTGCCAGCAGCAGTTCTCGCGGGACTATAGTCGGGGAGCTGTTTTTT. As protein: CASSSSRGTIVGELFF.

A few counts support this clonotype. The chain carries TRBV7-2 and TRBJ2-5, with a tentative D call TRBD2 (6 bases). CDR1 and CDR2 (germline): SGHTA, FQGNSA. The CDR3 sequence is 16 residues long. V lost 1 base to trimming and J lost 1 base, with 13 bases between them. CDR3 coding DNA: TGTGCCAGCAGCTTAGTTGTGATTAGCGGCCAAGAGACCCAGTACTTC. Its protein product is CASSLVVISGQETQYF. The whole variable domain, remainder taken from reference TRBV7-2 and TRBJ2-5, is GAGVSQSPSNKVTEKGKDVELRCDPISGHTALYWYRQSLGQGLEFLIYFQGNSAPDKSGLPSDRFSAERTGGSVSTLTIQRTQQEDSAVYLCASSLVVISGQETQYFGPGTRLLVL.

The chain couples TRBV19 to TRBJ2-1; 7 bases are a match to TRBD2. Germline V gene lookup returns CDR1 LNHDA and CDR2 SQIVND (reference sequence). The V gene end was trimmed by 7 bases and the J gene end by 5 bases; junction bases not matched to a gene: 5. This CDR3 region has 13 residues. The CDR3 nucleotides are TGTGCCAGTACCTTCAGCGGGAACAATGAGCAGTTCTTC. It translates to CASTFSGNNEQFF.

The chain is built from TRBV12-3 or TRBV12-4 and TRBJ2-7, with 11 bases matching TRBD2. The V gene end was trimmed by 5 bases and the J gene end by 6 bases; junction bases not matched to a gene: 6. The CDR3 extends over 14 amino acids. The CDR3 loop reads CASSPLAGGTEQYF. The CDR3 coding sequence is TGTGCCAGCAGTCCCTTAGCGGGAGGGACCGAGCAGTACTTC.

This clonotype was detected a few times. The chain carries TRBV20-1 and TRBJ2-5, with D tentatively TRBD1 (6 bases). Germline CDR1 reads DFQATT; CDR2 reads SNEGSKA (reference sequence). This CDR3 spans 12 amino acids. Trimming removed 3 bases from V and 9 bases from J, with 14 bases in between. This CDR3 is CSARDSQASQYF. For the CDR3, the DNA is TGCAGTGCTAGGGACAGCCAGGCGTCCCAGTACTTC.

This clonotype turned up a few times. The rearrangement links TRBV27 to TRBJ2-7; 7 bases are a match to TRBD1. V trimming: 5 bases; J trimming: 3 bases; junction bases outside the gene matches: 7. The CDR3 is made up of 14 amino acids. CDR1 is MNHEY, CDR2 SMNVEV, per germline (reference sequence). CDR3 sequence (DNA): TGTGCCAGCAGTCCCACGGGACAGCTCTACGAGCAGTACTTC. Residues: CASSPTGQLYEQYF.

The sample holds a few counts of this clonotype. V and J are TRBV28 and TRBJ2-1; D not certain. The germline V gene has CDR1 MDHEN and CDR2 SYDVKM. The CDR3 is made up of 11 amino acids. Trimming took off 3 bases at V and 7 bases at J, with 4 bases between the two ends. The CDR3 region has the DNA TGTGCCAGCAGTTTTGTAAATGAGCAGTTCTTC. Its protein product is CASSFVNEQFF.

This chain connects TRBV5-5 to TRBJ2-1; 12 bases map to TRBD2. Trimming took 5 bases from V and 5 from J; bases not matched to a gene: 5. This CDR3 spans 15 amino acids. CDR1 SGHKS and CDR2 YYEKEE come from the germline V gene (reference sequence). Here the CDR3 reads CASREGLAGDNEQFF. CDR3 DNA: TGTGCCAGCAGGGAGGGACTAGCGGGCGACAATGAGCAGTTCTTC.